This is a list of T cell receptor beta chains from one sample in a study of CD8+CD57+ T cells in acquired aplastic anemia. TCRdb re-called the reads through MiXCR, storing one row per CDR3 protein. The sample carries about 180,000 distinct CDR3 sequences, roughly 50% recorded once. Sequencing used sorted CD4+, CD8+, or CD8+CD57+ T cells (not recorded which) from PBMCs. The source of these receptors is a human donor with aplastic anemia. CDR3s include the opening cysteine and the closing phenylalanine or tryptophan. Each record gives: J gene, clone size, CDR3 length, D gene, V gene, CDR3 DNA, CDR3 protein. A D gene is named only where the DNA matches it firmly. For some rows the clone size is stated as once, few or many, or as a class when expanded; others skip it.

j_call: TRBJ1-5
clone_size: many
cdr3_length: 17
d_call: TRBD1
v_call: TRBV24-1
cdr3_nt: TGTGCCACCAGTGCCCCTCCGGGACAGGGGATCTATCAGCCCCAGCATTTT
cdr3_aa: CATSAPPGQGIYQPQHF

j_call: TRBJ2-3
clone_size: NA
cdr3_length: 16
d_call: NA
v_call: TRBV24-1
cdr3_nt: TGTGCCACCAGTGATTTCACCCCCGGCAGGACAGATACGCAGTATTTT
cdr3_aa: CATSDFTPGRTDTQYF

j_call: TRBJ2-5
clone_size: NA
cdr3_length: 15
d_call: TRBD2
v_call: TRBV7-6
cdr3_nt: TGTGCCAGCAGCACAATTCTAGCGGGAGGCGAGACCCAGTACTTC
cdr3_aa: CASSTILAGGETQYF

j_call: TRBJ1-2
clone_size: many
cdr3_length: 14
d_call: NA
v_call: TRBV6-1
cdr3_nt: TGTGCCAGCAGTCTCATCCCACAGGGTTATGGCTACACCTTC
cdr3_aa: CASSLIPQGYGYTF

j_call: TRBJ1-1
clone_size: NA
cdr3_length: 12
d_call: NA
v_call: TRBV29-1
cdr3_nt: TGCAGCGTTTTATCAGTGAACACTGAAGCTTTCTTT
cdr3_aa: CSVLSVNTEAFF

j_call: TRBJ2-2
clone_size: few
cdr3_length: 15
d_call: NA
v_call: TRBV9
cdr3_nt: TGTGCCAGCAGCGTAGAGGAGGGGAACACCGGGGAGCTGTTTTTT
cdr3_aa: CASSVEEGNTGELFF

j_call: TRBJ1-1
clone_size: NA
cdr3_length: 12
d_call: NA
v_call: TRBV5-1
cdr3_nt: TGCGCCAGCAGCTTGGTTGGGGTAGGAGCTTTCTTT
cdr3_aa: CASSLVGVGAFF

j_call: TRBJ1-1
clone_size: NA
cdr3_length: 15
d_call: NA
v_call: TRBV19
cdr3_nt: TGTGCCAGTAGTCTCCCGGGCAGGGCCGGCACTGAAGCTTTCTTT
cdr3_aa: CASSLPGRAGTEAFF

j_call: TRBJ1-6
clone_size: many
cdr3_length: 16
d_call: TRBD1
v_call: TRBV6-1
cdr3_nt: TGTGCCAGCAGTGAAGCCGGGACAGGGGGTAGCTCACCCCTCCACTTT
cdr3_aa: CASSEAGTGGSSPLHF

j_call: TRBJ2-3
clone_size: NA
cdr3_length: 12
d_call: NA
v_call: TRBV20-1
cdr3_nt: TGCAGACTTGGGCTAAACACAGATACGCAGTATTTT
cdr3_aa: CRLGLNTDTQYF

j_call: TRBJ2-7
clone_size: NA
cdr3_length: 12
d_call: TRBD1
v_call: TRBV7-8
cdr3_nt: TGTGCCAGCAGCGGGACAGGGGGCGAGCAGTACTTC
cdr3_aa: CASSGTGGEQYF

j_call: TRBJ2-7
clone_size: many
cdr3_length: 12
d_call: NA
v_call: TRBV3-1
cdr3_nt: TGTGCCAGCAGCCAAACTTCCTACGAGCAGTACTTC
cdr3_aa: CASSQTSYEQYF

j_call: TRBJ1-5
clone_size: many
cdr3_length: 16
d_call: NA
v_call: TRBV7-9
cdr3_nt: TGTGCCAGCAGCTTAGGCCAGGGGTATAGCAATCAGCCCCAGCATTTT
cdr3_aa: CASSLGQGYSNQPQHF

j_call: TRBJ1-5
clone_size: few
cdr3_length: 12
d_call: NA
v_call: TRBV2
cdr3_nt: TGTGCCAGCCACTCGAGCAATCAGCCCCAGCATTTT
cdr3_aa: CASHSSNQPQHF

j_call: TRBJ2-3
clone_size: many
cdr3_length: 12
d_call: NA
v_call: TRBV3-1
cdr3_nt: TGTGCCAGCAGCCAACTGTCAGATACGCAGTATTTT
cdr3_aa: CASSQLSDTQYF